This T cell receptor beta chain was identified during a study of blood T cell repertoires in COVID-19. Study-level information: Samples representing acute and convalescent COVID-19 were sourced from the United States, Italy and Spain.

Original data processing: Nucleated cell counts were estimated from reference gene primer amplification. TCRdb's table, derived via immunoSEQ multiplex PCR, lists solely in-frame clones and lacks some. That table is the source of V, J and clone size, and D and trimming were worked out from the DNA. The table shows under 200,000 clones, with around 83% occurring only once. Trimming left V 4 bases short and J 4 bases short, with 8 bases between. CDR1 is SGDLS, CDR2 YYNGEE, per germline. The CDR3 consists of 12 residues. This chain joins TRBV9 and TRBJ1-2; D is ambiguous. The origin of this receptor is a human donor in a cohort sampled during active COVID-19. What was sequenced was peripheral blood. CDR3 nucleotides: TGTGCCAGCAGCTCTGAGGGCTATGGCTACACCTTC. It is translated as CASSSEGYGYTF. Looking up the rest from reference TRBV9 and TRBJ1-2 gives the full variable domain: DSGVTQTPKHLITATGQRVTLRCSPRSGDLSVYWYQQSLDQGLQFLIQYYNGEERAKGNILERFSAQQFPDLHSELNLSSLELGDSALYFCASSSEGYGYTFGSGTRLTVV.